These 28 T cell receptor beta chains were sequenced from one sample in a study of blood T cell repertoires in COVID-19. TCRdb keeps only in-frame clones here, not all; method: immunoSEQ multiplex PCR. The sample lists 250,000 to 350,000 clones, approximately 90% occurring once. The sample taken for sequencing was peripheral blood. The receptor source for this set is a woman aged 45-60 years who had recovered from COVID-19.

This clone was seen only once. This chain connects TRBV2 to TRBJ2-5, with D unresolved. This CDR3 comprises 13 residues. CDR1 and CDR2 from the germline V gene are SNHLY and FYNNEI. V shed 4 bases and J shed 1 base, with 7 bases lying between them. The CDR3 DNA reads as TGTGCCAGCAGTGGGGCTTTCCAAGAGACCCAGTACTTC. Its translation: CASSGAFQETQYF.

The J gene is TRBJ2-7, the V gene TRBV18; 7 bases line up with TRBD1. The CDR3 totals 14 residues. CDR1 is KGHSH, CDR2 LQKENI, per germline. V lost 3 bases to trimming and J lost 2 bases; unmatched junction nucleotides: 4. The CDR3 nucleotides are TGTGCCAGCTCACCGATGGGACAGACCTACGAGCAGTACTTC. It encodes CASSPMGQTYEQYF.

V and J are TRBV4-2 and TRBJ1-2; the match to TRBD1 covers 12 bases. The CDR3 spans 16 residues. Germline values: CDR1 LGHNA, CDR2 YNFKEQ. The V and J ends lost 1 base and 6 bases, in that order; junction bases with no gene match: 6. The CDR3, as DNA: TGTGCCAGCAGCCAAGTCGGGGACAGGGGGCTAGATGGCTACACCTTC. This translates into CASSQVGDRGLDGYTF.

In its sample, this clone was seen a few times. This chain links TRBV29-1 with TRBJ1-2; D not certain. Germline assignment: CDR1 SQVTM and CDR2 ANQGSEA. This CDR3 comprises 11 residues. The ends were cut back, 4 bases at V and 6 bases at J, with 9 bases in the middle. The CDR3 sequence: CSVGWSDGYTF. The CDR3 region has the DNA TGCAGCGTTGGTTGGAGCGATGGCTACACCTTC.

This chain links TRBV25-1 with TRBJ1-2; D is possibly TRBD1 (5 bases). Trimming shortened V by 6 bases and J by 2 bases, and 13 bases separated the two germline ends. CDR1 MGHDK and CDR2 SYGVNS come from the germline V gene. This CDR3 is built from 14 residues. The CDR3 spells CASSEGAGNYGYTF. CDR3 DNA sequence: TGTGCCAGCAGCGAAGGGGCAGGGAACTATGGCTACACCTTC.

This chain joins TRBV7-9 and TRBJ1-2; TRBD1 agrees at 9 bases. V trimming: 10 bases; J trimming: 3 bases; junction bases outside the gene matches: 9. CDR1 and CDR2 from the germline V gene are SEHNR and FQNEAQ (reference sequence). This CDR3 contains 14 residues. Here the CDR3 reads CAILLGTGYYGYTF. CDR3 sequence (DNA): TGTGCCATCCTGCTTGGGACAGGGTACTATGGCTACACCTTC.

The rearrangement uses TRBV19 and TRBJ2-2; 8 nucleotides agree with TRBD2. Per the germline V gene, CDR1 is LNHDA and CDR2 is SQIVND (reference sequence). J gave up 7 bases and V 10 bases, and 11 bases lay outside the gene matches. The CDR3 is 14 amino acids. The CDR3 DNA sequence: TGTGCCACCCGTGAGGCGGGAGGATACGGGGAGCTGTTTTTT. Protein: CATREAGGYGELFF.

J is TRBJ1-5 and V is TRBV5-8, with a tentative D call TRBD1 (5 bases). The length of the CDR3 is 13 residues. Trimming pared 10 bases from V and 1 base from J, leaving 12 bases between. Germline loops: CDR1 SGHTS, CDR2 YDEGEE. In DNA, the CDR3 is TGTGCCGCGGGGGACTTAAGCAATCAGCCCCAGCATTTT. It is translated as CAAGDLSNQPQHF.

The chain joins TRBV30 to TRBJ1-1; no definite D call. V lost 2 bases to trimming and J lost 8 bases, with 15 bases between them. Germline CDR1 reads GTSNPN; CDR2 reads SVGIG (reference sequence). The CDR3 consists of 13 residues. Here the CDR3 DNA reads TGTGCCTGGAGTAGAGGAGGTAGTCAAGAAGCTTTCTTT. It is translated as CAWSRGGSQEAFF.

This clone was detected a few times. V and J are TRBV7-8 and TRBJ1-2; no firm D call. This CDR3 is built from 11 residues. Germline lookup yields CDR1 SGHVS and CDR2 FQNEAQ. The V end was cut by 1 base, the J end by 8 bases, with 5 bases between. Here the CDR3 DNA reads TGTGCCAGCAGCTTAGGTCAGGGCTACACCTTC. Its translation is CASSLGQGYTF. Filled out from reference TRBV7-8 and TRBJ1-2, the complete variable domain reads GAGVSQSPRYKVAKRGQDVALRCDPISGHVSLFWYQQALGQGPEFLTYFQNEAQLDKSGLPSDRFFAERPEGSVSTLKIQRTQQEDSAVYLCASSLGQGYTFGSGTRLTVV.

This chain connects TRBV19 to TRBJ2-3; D is perhaps TRBD1 (6 bases). Per germline, CDR1 LNHDA and CDR2 SQIVND (reference sequence). This CDR3 has 14 amino acids. V gave up 3 bases and J gave up 5 bases, with 12 bases separating them. The CDR3 here is CASSISGEKDTQYF. The CDR3 DNA follows: TGTGCCAGTAGTATTTCAGGGGAGAAAGATACGCAGTATTTT.

The CDR3 loop is CASSLRTSEYVEQFF. DNA of the CDR3: TGTGCCAGCAGCTTAAGGACTAGCGAATATGTTGAGCAGTTCTTC. The rearrangement uses TRBV7-9 and TRBJ2-1; 9 nucleotides line up with TRBD2. The V segment lost 2 bases and the J segment 9 bases; nucleotides outside the gene matches: 8. This CDR3 contains 15 residues. Per germline, CDR1 SEHNR and CDR2 FQNEAQ (reference sequence).

This clone came up a few times. This chain uses TRBV25-1 with TRBJ1-4; TRBD1 agrees at 10 bases. The trim removed 5 bases at V and 7 bases at J, leaving 7 bases unmatched. Germline CDR1 and CDR2: MGHDK and SYGVNS. The CDR3 is made up of 15 amino acids. The CDR3 here is CASSPRTGGSEKLFF. CDR3 in DNA: TGTGCCAGCAGTCCGCGGACAGGGGGTAGTGAAAAACTGTTTTTT. The full variable domain, completed using reference TRBV25-1 and TRBJ1-4, is EADIYQTPRYLVIGTGKKITLECSQTMGHDKMYWYQQDPGMELHLIHYSYGVNSTEKGDLSSESTVSRIRTEHFPLTLESARPSHTSQYLCASSPRTGGSEKLFFGSGTQLSVL.

This clone has just one count. This chain connects TRBV5-1 to TRBJ2-1, with D uncertain. This CDR3 has 15 amino acids. CDR1 SGHRS and CDR2 YFSETQ come from the germline V gene. The V and J ends lost 0 bases and 2 bases respectively, with 9 bases between them. CDR3 residues: CASSLELVPYNEQFF. The CDR3 bases are TGCGCCAGCAGCTTGGAACTTGTGCCCTACAATGAGCAGTTCTTC.

The chain has TRBV20-1 and TRBJ2-7; 7 bases match TRBD1. This CDR3 region has 13 residues. V gave up 5 bases and J gave up 4 bases; unmatched junction bases: 8. CDR1 is DFQATT, CDR2 SNEGSKA, per germline (reference sequence). This CDR3 is CSAGGQDEYEQYF. CDR3 DNA: TGCAGTGCTGGTGGACAGGACGAATACGAGCAGTACTTC.

This rearrangement joins TRBV19 to TRBJ1-1; possibly TRBD1 for D (6 bases). Germline CDR1 LNHDA, CDR2 SQIVND (reference sequence). Between the trimmed V and J ends, which lost 7 bases and 5 bases, there was a span of 20 bases. This CDR3 has 15 amino acids. The CDR3 region has the DNA TGTGCCAGTACCGACTGGGGGGGGCGAGGGACTGAAGCTTTCTTT. It codes for CASTDWGGRGTEAFF.

The gene calls are TRBV6-5 and TRBJ2-7; D uncertain. The CDR3 contains 14 residues. From germline, CDR1 is MNHEY and CDR2 SVGAGI. Trimming took 0 bases from V and 0 from J, leaving 6 bases between them. The CDR3 reads CASSYSRSSYEQYF. For the CDR3, the DNA is TGTGCCAGCAGTTACTCGAGAAGCTCCTACGAGCAGTACTTC.

The chain links TRBV9 to TRBJ2-7; 14 bases are a match to TRBD2. Germline CDR1 reads SGDLS; CDR2 reads YYNGEE. V lost 0 bases and J lost 0; bases outside the gene matches: 17. The CDR3 extends over 22 amino acids. CDR3 nucleotide sequence: TGTGCCAGCAGCGTAGTAAACCAGGGCGGGACTAGCGGGGGCGTAACCTCCTACGAGCAGTACTTC. It yields the protein CASSVVNQGGTSGGVTSYEQYF.

The chain combines TRBV9 with TRBJ2-3, with 13 positions matching TRBD2. Trimming removed 0 bases from V and 0 bases from J; junction bases left unmatched: 4. Germline values: CDR1 SGDLS, CDR2 YYNGEE. The CDR3 consists of 18 residues. The CDR3 DNA is TGTGCCAGCAGCGTAGGGACTAGCGGGGGCCTAAGCACAGATACGCAGTATTTT. It is translated as CASSVGTSGGLSTDTQYF.

The CDR3 DNA is TGTGCCAGCAGTGTTCCAGGGCGAGGCTACACCTTC. Amino acids: CASSVPGRGYTF. The chain carries TRBV27 and TRBJ1-2; possibly TRBD1 for D (5 bases). The CDR3 loop spans 12 amino acids. CDR1 is MNHEY and CDR2 is SMNVEV in the germline V gene (reference sequence). Trimming cost V 5 bases and J 8 bases, with 12 bases left between them.

The gene calls are TRBV3-1 (or the pseudogene TRBV3-2) and TRBJ2-7; a possible D gene is TRBD2 (6 bases). The V and J ends lost 2 bases and 2 bases respectively, with 13 bases between them. Germline V CDR1 and CDR2: LGHDT, YNNKEL (reference sequence). This CDR3 contains 15 residues. The CDR3 sequence is CASSQNGGAPYEQYF. DNA for the CDR3: TGTGCCAGCAGCCAAAACGGAGGGGCTCCCTACGAGCAGTACTTC.

The gene calls are TRBV19 and TRBJ2-1; D may be TRBD1 (5 bases). Trimming took off 3 bases at V and 7 bases at J, with 10 bases between the two ends. The CDR3 covers 13 residues. CDR1 and CDR2 from the germline V gene are LNHDA and SQIVND (reference sequence). In nucleotides, the CDR3 is TGTGCCAGTAGTATTCTTCCAGGGAATGAGCAGTTCTTC. This translates into CASSILPGNEQFF. The entire variable domain, with the rest obtained from reference TRBV19 and TRBJ2-1, is as follows: DGGITQSPKYLFRKEGQNVTLSCEQNLNHDAMYWYRQDPGQGLRLIYYSQIVNDFQKGDIAEGYSVSREKKESFPLTVTSAQKNPTAFYLCASSILPGNEQFFGPGTRLTVL.

This clone was counted only a few times. The V and J genes are TRBV12-5 and TRBJ2-1; D gene uncertain. The length of the CDR3 is 11 residues. CDR1 and CDR2 (germline): LGHNT, FRNRAP. Trimming removed 4 bases from V and 6 bases from J, with 4 bases in between. CDR3 sequence reads: CASGYFNEQFF. CDR3 bases: TGTGCTAGTGGTTACTTCAATGAGCAGTTCTTC.

The genes are TRBV5-1 and TRBJ2-1; D gene ambiguous. CDR3 size: 15 residues. Germline V gene data show CDR1 as SGHRS and CDR2 as YFSETQ. V dropped 0 bases and J dropped 0 bases, with 7 bases sitting between them. DNA of the CDR3: TGCGCCAGCAGCTTGGATCCTAGCTCCTACAATGAGCAGTTCTTC. This encodes CASSLDPSSYNEQFF.

This chain links TRBV7-9 with TRBJ2-1; D is possibly TRBD2 (5 bases). The CDR3 loop spans 14 amino acids. The V end lost 6 bases, the J end lost 6 bases, and 15 bases lay between the germline ends. Germline V gene lookup returns CDR1 SEHNR and CDR2 FQNEAQ (reference sequence). The CDR3, as DNA: TGTGCCAGCAGATGGGAGTCAGAAGCCAATGAGCAGTTCTTC. Protein sequence: CASRWESEANEQFF.

The chain carries TRBV27 and TRBJ1-1, with D tentatively TRBD1 (5 bases). The CDR3 totals 16 residues. V lost 5 bases and J lost 3, with 19 bases in between. The germline V gene has CDR1 MNHEY and CDR2 SMNVEV (reference sequence). DNA for the CDR3: TGTGCCAGCAGTCCCTACCCCCAGGGAGGCGACACTGAAGCTTTCTTT. The encoded protein is CASSPYPQGGDTEAFF.

The rearrangement uses TRBV5-1 and TRBJ1-1; 8 bases align to TRBD1. The CDR3 is 13 residues long. Germline CDR1 and CDR2: SGHRS and YFSETQ. J gave up 9 bases and V 5 bases, and 9 bases lay outside the gene matches. The DNA for the CDR3 is TGCGCCAGCAGTCCCTCAGGACAGGGCCAAGCTTTCTTT. Its protein product is CASSPSGQGQAFF.

For this clone: The sample contains more than one DNA sequence encoding this CDR3. The chain recombines TRBV12-3 or TRBV12-4 with TRBJ1-2; maybe TRBD1 (6 bases). The CDR3 contains 11 residues. The germline V and J ends were trimmed by 6 bases and 8 bases, with 10 bases remaining between them. The CDR3 sequence: CASSLRGGYTF. The CDR3, as DNA: TGTGCCAGCAGCCTCAGGGGAGGCTACACCTTC.